This is a list of T cell receptor beta chains from one sample in a study of T cell responses to AZD1222 COVID-19 vaccine. Clones were read by immunoSEQ multiplex PCR, and TCRdb kept only the in-frame ones, dropping some. The sample has about 35,000 clones; just over 85% are singletons. The sample in question was peripheral blood, obtained 28 days after the second AZD1222 dose. The receptor set was obtained from an adult who received the AZD1222 COVID-19 vaccine. Both conserved end residues are part of each CDR3. A D gene is named only where the DNA matches it firmly. Where a row states a size, it is once, few, many or the class of an expanded clone; other rows omit it.

j_call: TRBJ1-5
d_call: TRBD1
v_call: TRBV6-1
clone_size: NA
cdr3_nt: TGTGCCAGCAGTGGCACCACAGGGGGGTTTAATCAGCCCCAGCATTTT
cdr3_aa: CASSGTTGGFNQPQHF

j_call: TRBJ2-5
d_call: NA
v_call: TRBV12-3/TRBV12-4
clone_size: NA
cdr3_nt: TGTGCCAGCAGGGAATTAGGAGAGACCCAGTACTTC
cdr3_aa: CASRELGETQYF

j_call: TRBJ1-2
d_call: NA
v_call: TRBV6-6
clone_size: NA
cdr3_nt: TGTGCCAGCAGTGCGGGGCTTTATGGCTACACCTTC
cdr3_aa: CASSAGLYGYTF

j_call: TRBJ2-6
d_call: TRBD1
v_call: TRBV9
clone_size: NA
cdr3_nt: TGTGCCAGCAGCGCTACCCAGAGACAGGGGGCCTACTCTGGGGCCAACGTCCTGACTTTC
cdr3_aa: CASSATQRQGAYSGANVLTF

j_call: TRBJ1-1
d_call: NA
v_call: TRBV6-4
clone_size: NA
cdr3_nt: TGTGCCAGCAGTGATTTCGGTTCAGGGCGAACTGAAGCTTTCTTT
cdr3_aa: CASSDFGSGRTEAFF

j_call: TRBJ1-3
d_call: TRBD1
v_call: TRBV11-3
clone_size: NA
cdr3_nt: TGTGCCAGCAGCTCCTCGGGCCAGGGGGCCTCTGGAAACACCATATATTTT
cdr3_aa: CASSSSGQGASGNTIYF

j_call: TRBJ2-1
d_call: NA
v_call: TRBV5-1
clone_size: NA
cdr3_nt: TGCGCCAGCAGCTTGGTCTTCGGCTCCTACAATGAGCAGTTCTTC
cdr3_aa: CASSLVFGSYNEQFF

j_call: TRBJ2-1
d_call: TRBD2
v_call: TRBV3-1/TRBV3-2
clone_size: NA
cdr3_nt: TGTGCCAGCAGCCAAGAAGCCGGGACTAGCGAGTTCTTC
cdr3_aa: CASSQEAGTSEFF

j_call: TRBJ2-6
d_call: NA
v_call: TRBV2
clone_size: NA
cdr3_nt: TGTGCCAGCTGTCGGGTCCCAGGGGCCAACGTCCTGACTTTC
cdr3_aa: CASCRVPGANVLTF

j_call: TRBJ2-3
d_call: NA
v_call: TRBV10-1
clone_size: NA
cdr3_nt: TGCGCCAGCAGTGAGCCCCCGTCAGATACGCAGTATTTT
cdr3_aa: CASSEPPSDTQYF

j_call: TRBJ2-3
d_call: TRBD2
v_call: TRBV3-1/TRBV3-2
clone_size: NA
cdr3_nt: TGTGCCAGCAGCCAAGAGATTAGCGGGGGGTTGAGCACAGATACGCAGTATTTT
cdr3_aa: CASSQEISGGLSTDTQYF

j_call: TRBJ1-4
d_call: TRBD1
v_call: TRBV28
clone_size: few
cdr3_nt: TGTGCCAGCAGTTTCAGGGGGGGTAATGAAAAACTGTTTTTT
cdr3_aa: CASSFRGGNEKLFF

j_call: TRBJ2-3
d_call: TRBD2
v_call: TRBV5-4
clone_size: NA
cdr3_nt: TGTGCCAGCAGCGCCGTCGGGGGGGCGATAGATACGCAGTATTTT
cdr3_aa: CASSAVGGAIDTQYF

j_call: TRBJ1-2
d_call: NA
v_call: TRBV19
clone_size: NA
cdr3_nt: TGTGCCAGCCAAAGTGTCTATGGCTACACCTTC
cdr3_aa: CASQSVYGYTF

j_call: TRBJ2-2
d_call: NA
v_call: TRBV11-2
clone_size: NA
cdr3_nt: TGTGCCAGCAGCTTAGGACAGGCCGGGGAGCTGTTTTTT
cdr3_aa: CASSLGQAGELFF

j_call: TRBJ1-2
d_call: NA
v_call: TRBV3-1/TRBV3-2
clone_size: NA
cdr3_nt: TGTGCCAGCAGCCAAGTAGGACAGCTCAACTATGGCTACACCTTC
cdr3_aa: CASSQVGQLNYGYTF

j_call: TRBJ2-1
d_call: NA
v_call: TRBV5-5
clone_size: NA
cdr3_nt: TGTGCCAGCACCACACTAGGGGATGAGCAGTTCTTC
cdr3_aa: CASTTLGDEQFF

j_call: TRBJ1-2
d_call: NA
v_call: TRBV30
clone_size: NA
cdr3_nt: TGTGCCGGGGCTCATACTAACTATGGCTACACCTTC
cdr3_aa: CAGAHTNYGYTF

j_call: TRBJ2-1
d_call: NA
v_call: TRBV19
clone_size: NA
cdr3_nt: TGTGCCAGTAGTTCGCAGGGAGGTGAGCAGTTCTTC
cdr3_aa: CASSSQGGEQFF

j_call: TRBJ1-6
d_call: TRBD1
v_call: TRBV10-3
clone_size: NA
cdr3_nt: TGTGCCATCAGAACCATCGGGACAGGGGGCGGGAATTCACCCCTCCACTTT
cdr3_aa: CAIRTIGTGGGNSPLHF

j_call: TRBJ2-7
d_call: NA
v_call: TRBV4-1
clone_size: few
cdr3_nt: TGCGCCAGCAGCCAAGAGGACCGTCCTGAAACCTACGAGCAGTACTTC
cdr3_aa: CASSQEDRPETYEQYF

j_call: TRBJ1-1
d_call: NA
v_call: TRBV6-5
clone_size: NA
cdr3_nt: TGTGCCAGCAGTTTCTTCTCGGTTCTCAACGCCGAAGCTTTCTTT
cdr3_aa: CASSFFSVLNAEAFF

j_call: TRBJ2-7
d_call: TRBD1
v_call: TRBV5-4
clone_size: NA
cdr3_nt: TGTGCCAGCAGCTTCCGGGACAGGGAGTCCTACGAGCAGTACTTC
cdr3_aa: CASSFRDRESYEQYF

j_call: TRBJ2-3
d_call: TRBD1
v_call: TRBV28
clone_size: NA
cdr3_nt: TGTGCCAGCAGTTCTGGGACAGGGTACACAGATACGCAGTATTTT
cdr3_aa: CASSSGTGYTDTQYF

j_call: TRBJ2-7
d_call: TRBD2
v_call: TRBV19
clone_size: NA
cdr3_nt: TGTGCCAGTAGTATAGGCCAGCGGGGGTTTTCCTACGAGCGGTACTTC
cdr3_aa: CASSIGQRGFSYERYF

j_call: TRBJ2-5
d_call: TRBD1
v_call: TRBV3-1/TRBV3-2
clone_size: NA
cdr3_nt: TGTGCCAGCAGCCAAGGGACAGGGGTTTGGGAGACCCAGTACTTC
cdr3_aa: CASSQGTGVWETQYF

j_call: TRBJ1-6
d_call: TRBD1
v_call: TRBV14
clone_size: NA
cdr3_nt: TGTGCCAGCAGCCCCCAGGGGGCAAATAATTCACCCCTCCACTTT
cdr3_aa: CASSPQGANNSPLHF

j_call: TRBJ2-4
d_call: NA
v_call: TRBV28
clone_size: NA
cdr3_nt: TGTGCCAGCAGCCGGGAGATCGCCAAAAACATTCAGTACTTC
cdr3_aa: CASSREIAKNIQYF

j_call: TRBJ2-2
d_call: NA
v_call: TRBV28
clone_size: large
cdr3_nt: TGTGCCAGCACCCTTTACTCGGCGACCGGGGAGCTGTTTTTT
cdr3_aa: CASTLYSATGELFF

j_call: TRBJ1-1
d_call: NA
v_call: TRBV30
clone_size: NA
cdr3_nt: TGTGCCTGGAGTGTTGGAGTGGGGAACACTGAAGCTTTCTTT
cdr3_aa: CAWSVGVGNTEAFF

j_call: TRBJ1-5
d_call: NA
v_call: TRBV10-3
clone_size: NA
cdr3_nt: TGTGCCATCAGTGAGTCCTTGGGCAATCAGCCCCAGCATTTT
cdr3_aa: CAISESLGNQPQHF

j_call: TRBJ1-2
d_call: NA
v_call: TRBV2
clone_size: NA
cdr3_nt: TGTGCCAGCAACCCCCGGCCGCTCTATGGCTACACCTTC
cdr3_aa: CASNPRPLYGYTF

j_call: TRBJ1-1
d_call: NA
v_call: TRBV19
clone_size: few
cdr3_nt: TGTGCCAGTAGTTTGGACGGCGACACTGAAGCTTTCTTT
cdr3_aa: CASSLDGDTEAFF

j_call: TRBJ2-3
d_call: TRBD2
v_call: TRBV3-1/TRBV3-2
clone_size: NA
cdr3_nt: TGTGCCAGCAGCCAAGAGCGAACTAGCGGGGGAAGCACAGATACGCAGTATTTT
cdr3_aa: CASSQERTSGGSTDTQYF

j_call: TRBJ1-2
d_call: TRBD1
v_call: TRBV5-4
clone_size: NA
cdr3_nt: TGTGCCACCGACCGGACAGGGGGCTTATATGGCTACACCTTC
cdr3_aa: CATDRTGGLYGYTF

j_call: TRBJ1-2
d_call: TRBD1
v_call: TRBV5-6
clone_size: NA
cdr3_nt: TGTGCCAGCAGCTTGCTTGACAGGGTGGAAGGCTACACCTTC
cdr3_aa: CASSLLDRVEGYTF

j_call: TRBJ1-2
d_call: TRBD1
v_call: TRBV2
clone_size: NA
cdr3_nt: TGTGCCAGCATCCGGGACAGGGCCTATGGCTACACCTTC
cdr3_aa: CASIRDRAYGYTF

j_call: TRBJ1-6
d_call: NA
v_call: TRBV3-1/TRBV3-2
clone_size: NA
cdr3_nt: TGTGCCAGCAGCCCAACACGATGGAGGAATTCACCCCTCCACTTT
cdr3_aa: CASSPTRWRNSPLHF

j_call: TRBJ2-6
d_call: NA
v_call: TRBV2
clone_size: NA
cdr3_nt: TGTGCCAGCAGTGAACTTCTCTCTGGGGCCAACGTCCTGACTTTC
cdr3_aa: CASSELLSGANVLTF

j_call: TRBJ2-6
d_call: TRBD1
v_call: TRBV7-9
clone_size: NA
cdr3_nt: TGTGCCAGCAGCCCTACAGGGGCTGGGGCCAACGTCCTGACTTTC
cdr3_aa: CASSPTGAGANVLTF

j_call: TRBJ2-5
d_call: NA
v_call: TRBV4-2
clone_size: NA
cdr3_nt: TGTGCCAGCAGCCAAGATTGGGCTAGCGAACAAGAGACCCAGTACTTC
cdr3_aa: CASSQDWASEQETQYF

j_call: TRBJ2-3
d_call: TRBD1
v_call: TRBV28
clone_size: NA
cdr3_nt: TGTGCCAGCAGGGGCGACAGGGGGCGTAGGAATACGCAGTATTTT
cdr3_aa: CASRGDRGRRNTQYF

j_call: TRBJ1-5
d_call: TRBD1
v_call: TRBV7-2
clone_size: NA
cdr3_nt: TGTGCCAGCAGCTTGACAGGGTCGCAGCAGCCCCAGCATTTT
cdr3_aa: CASSLTGSQQPQHF

j_call: TRBJ2-7
d_call: NA
v_call: TRBV27
clone_size: NA
cdr3_nt: TGTGCCAGCACTCCAGGGGGACTGTCAGAGCAGTACTTC
cdr3_aa: CASTPGGLSEQYF

j_call: TRBJ1-2
d_call: TRBD1
v_call: TRBV5-1
clone_size: NA
cdr3_nt: TGCGCCAGCAGCACTGGGCTCGGGACAGGGGCCGGCTACACCTTC
cdr3_aa: CASSTGLGTGAGYTF

j_call: TRBJ2-3
d_call: TRBD2
v_call: TRBV7-2
clone_size: NA
cdr3_nt: TGTGCCAGCAGCTTAAGCGGGGATAGCACAGATACGCAGTATTTT
cdr3_aa: CASSLSGDSTDTQYF

j_call: TRBJ2-1
d_call: NA
v_call: TRBV13
clone_size: few
cdr3_nt: TGTGCCAGCGTGCGGATGTCCTACAATGAGCAGTTCTTC
cdr3_aa: CASVRMSYNEQFF

j_call: TRBJ2-7
d_call: TRBD2
v_call: TRBV3-1/TRBV3-2
clone_size: NA
cdr3_nt: TGTGCCAGCAGCCGGGCCGGTAGCGGGGGGGATTCCTACGAGCAGTACTTC
cdr3_aa: CASSRAGSGGDSYEQYF

j_call: TRBJ1-6
d_call: NA
v_call: TRBV5-6
clone_size: NA
cdr3_nt: TGTGCCAGCAGCTTGGGGGACTCCTATAATTCACCCCTCCACTTT
cdr3_aa: CASSLGDSYNSPLHF

j_call: TRBJ2-2
d_call: TRBD2
v_call: TRBV7-9
clone_size: large
cdr3_nt: TGTGCCAGCAGCCTCTGGACTAGCCCGAACACCGGGGAGCTGTTTTTT
cdr3_aa: CASSLWTSPNTGELFF

j_call: TRBJ1-2
d_call: NA
v_call: TRBV28
clone_size: NA
cdr3_nt: TGTGCCAGCAGCCTACTCCCCCGGGAGGGCTACACCTTC
cdr3_aa: CASSLLPREGYTF

j_call: TRBJ1-4
d_call: TRBD1
v_call: TRBV9
clone_size: NA
cdr3_nt: TGTGCCAGCAGCGTAGTTAGGGGGCGCGAGGAAAAACTGTTTTTT
cdr3_aa: CASSVVRGREEKLFF

j_call: TRBJ2-7
d_call: NA
v_call: TRBV5-1
clone_size: NA
cdr3_nt: TGCGCCAGCAGCTTGGACCAGGGTGTCGACGAGCAGTACTTC
cdr3_aa: CASSLDQGVDEQYF

j_call: TRBJ2-7
d_call: TRBD1
v_call: TRBV4-1
clone_size: NA
cdr3_nt: TGCGCCAGCAGCCAAGAGGCGACAGGGTATCGCGAGCAGTACTTC
cdr3_aa: CASSQEATGYREQYF

j_call: TRBJ1-5
d_call: NA
v_call: TRBV19
clone_size: NA
cdr3_nt: TGTGCCAGTAGTATAGACGGGTCCGGCAATCAGCCCCAGCATTTT
cdr3_aa: CASSIDGSGNQPQHF